The 5 T cell receptor beta chains reported below all come from one sample, sequenced in a study of lymphopenia after photon versus proton radiotherapy. TCRdb keeps only in-frame clones here, not all; method: immunoSEQ multiplex PCR. Among 16,000 or so clones, around nine tenths were seen once, and the ten largest hold 55% to 60%. The specimen comprised peripheral blood, sampled from a patient treated with proton-based radiotherapy. Every receptor here comes from a woman aged 60 to 75 with cholangiocarcinoma. Some clones in this sample may be carry-over from other donors' samples.

Here the CDR3 DNA reads TGTGCCAGCTCAACAAGCGGGGGGATAGATACGCAGTATTTT. Translating it yields CASSTSGGIDTQYF. The V call is TRBV18, the J call TRBJ2-3; 9 nucleotides align to TRBD2. V lost 5 bases and J lost 5; bases outside the gene matches: 5. The CDR3 has 14 amino acids. The germline gives CDR1 KGHSH, CDR2 LQKENI.

The chain uses TRBV28 and TRBJ1-4, with D hard to call. The V end was cut by 8 bases, the J end by 3 bases, with 10 bases between. CDR3 length equals 13 residues. Germline CDR1 is MDHEN and CDR2 is SYDVKM. CDR3 nucleotides: TGTGCCAGCTACAGCTATGCTAATGAAAAACTGTTTTTT. Its translation is CASYSYANEKLFF.

In the case of this clone: Germline and junction disagree at one end, which may indicate a read error. V gene TRBV5-3 combines with J gene TRBJ2-7; 9 nucleotides match TRBD1. TRBV5-3 is recorded as an ORF, its role being uncertain. The CDR3 length is 11 residues. In DNA, the CDR3 is TGTGCCAGAAGCTTGGGGACAGGGGCCCAGTTC. Encoded protein: CARSLGTGAQF.

V and J are TRBV29-1 and TRBJ2-2, with D maybe TRBD2 (6 bases). The V end was cut by 7 bases, the J end by 4 bases, with 10 bases between. Germline CDR1 reads SQVTM; CDR2 reads ANQGSEA. The CDR3 has 12 amino acids. The CDR3 loop reads CSAKRATGELFF. The DNA of the CDR3 is TGCAGCGCCAAGCGGGCCACCGGGGAGCTGTTTTTT.

The J gene is TRBJ2-5, the V gene TRBV5-6; D possibly corresponds to TRBD2 (5 bases). Germline V gene data show CDR1 as SGHDT and CDR2 as YYEEEE. There are 14 residues in the CDR3. V lost 2 bases and J lost 5, with 13 bases in between. The CDR3 coding sequence is TGTGCCAGCAGCTTCGGGAAAGCAGTGGAGACCCAGTACTTC. Protein product: CASSFGKAVETQYF.